This TCR beta chain is from a study of vaccination and CD4 T cells after COVID-19. As to this clonotype: The antigen is not known.

Oncomine TCR Beta short-read sequencing was applied to DNA from cultured CD4+ T cells. After culture, CD4+ T cells served as the source for genomic DNA extraction. TCRdb independently ran MiXCR on the PCR reads; one entry per CDR3 protein. Among 15,000 to 20,000 distinct CDR3 sequences, approximately 50% were seen once, and the ten largest hold under 15%. Time point described: late sampling 161 to 241 days after vaccination in three convalescent patients. The treatment was: approximately nine-day PBMC culture with coronavirus spike peptide pools or control peptides (ViraFEST assay). It was on days 3 and 7 that half the medium was replaced with fresh IL-2 medium. The CDR3 contains 18 residues. Unmatched junction bases numbered 2, after V lost 3 bases and J lost 1 base. Germline CDR1 and CDR2: SGHNT and YYREEE (reference sequence).

The V call is TRBV5-4, the J call TRBJ2-6; 15 bases match TRBD2. The sample here was CD4+ T cells from blood, cultured in vitro, taken about 7 months after SARS-CoV-2 vaccination. The receptor's source is a human donor who had recovered from COVID-19. CDR3 amino acids: CASSSGLAGGSGANVLTF. The CDR3 bases are TGTGCCAGCAGCTCGGGACTAGCGGGAGGATCTGGGGCCAACGTCCTGACTTTC. Combining the CDR3 with reference TRBV5-4 and TRBJ2-6 gives the whole variable domain ETGVTQSPTHLIKTRGQQVTLRCSSQSGHNTVSWYQQALGQGPQFIFQYYREEENGRGNFPPRFSGLQFPNYSSELNVNALELDDSALYLCASSSGLAGGSGANVLTFGAGSRLTVL.